The 10 T cell receptor beta chains in this list originate from one sample, sequenced in a study of shared clonotypes between healthy human individuals. In the naive CD8 group, cells lacked CD45RO and were positively selected for CCR7, so terminally differentiated effector memory CD45RA+ cells were left out. The assay was immunoSEQ multiplex PCR, and TCRdb's table has in-frame clones only and misses some. The sample holds some 2.1 million clones, just under 95% seen once. Sample: naive CD8+ T cells sorted from blood. These receptors came from a man aged 18 to 30 in good health.

In DNA form, the CDR3 reads TGCGCCAGCAGCCAACTCGGGGGACAGGGGGTCCCCTCAAGGATGCCCCAGCATTTT. This gives the protein CASSQLGGQGVPSRMPQHF. The gene calls are TRBV4-1 and TRBJ1-5; 11 nucleotides agree with TRBD1. From germline, CDR1 is MGHRA and CDR2 YSYEKL. The CDR3 is 19 residues long. With V trimmed by 2 bases and J by 9 bases, 18 bases remained unmatched.

This sequence joins TRBV15 and TRBJ2-7; 7 bases fit TRBD2. The CDR3 spans 12 residues. In germline, CDR1 is LNHNV, CDR2 YYDKDF (reference sequence). The ends lost 5 bases at V and 4 bases at J; junction bases unmatched: 2. CDR3 residues: CATSEREYEQYF. The CDR3 DNA is TGTGCCACCAGCGAGCGGGAATACGAGCAGTACTTC.

The V and J genes are TRBV27 and TRBJ1-4; D is ambiguous. In germline, CDR1 is MNHEY, CDR2 SMNVEV (reference sequence). Trimming cost V 3 bases and J 7 bases, with 12 bases left between them. The CDR3 covers 14 residues. The CDR3 nucleotides read TGTGCCAGCAGTTTGGCGGGATCGGGTGAAAAACTGTTTTTT. As protein: CASSLAGSGEKLFF.

This chain links TRBV5-1 with TRBJ1-1; TRBD1 aligns across 8 bases. Per germline, CDR1 SGHRS and CDR2 YFSETQ. This CDR3 comprises 17 residues. V lost 2 bases to trimming and J lost 0 bases; unmatched junction nucleotides: 9. CDR3 DNA: TGCGCCAGCAGCTTAGGACTACAGGGGGGCCTGAACACTGAAGCTTTCTTT. Protein: CASSLGLQGGLNTEAFF.

The chain recombines TRBV14 with TRBJ2-7; D is unresolved. Per germline, CDR1 SGHDN and CDR2 FVKESK. The CDR3 covers 12 residues. V was clipped by 0 bases and J by 7 bases, with 7 bases between them. CDR3 residues: CASSQDRPEQYF. CDR3 DNA: TGTGCCAGCAGCCAAGATCGGCCAGAGCAGTACTTC.

This chain's CDR3 is CASSRTGSDEQYF. CDR3 DNA sequence: TGTGCCAGCAGCAGGACAGGGAGCGACGAGCAGTACTTC. The genes are TRBV6-5 and TRBJ2-7, with 8 bases fitting TRBD1. Germline V gene lookup returns CDR1 MNHEY and CDR2 SVGAGI. The CDR3 runs to 13 residues. J was trimmed by 5 bases and V by 6 bases; bases with no gene match: 6.

The chain carries TRBV5-1 and TRBJ2-6; no clear D. CDR1 is SGHRS, CDR2 YFSETQ, per germline. There are 17 residues in the CDR3. V lost 0 bases, J lost 0 bases, and 10 bases lay in between. CDR3 coding DNA: TGCGCCAGCAGCTTGGAGGGCTTTACCTCTGGGGCCAACGTCCTGACTTTC. Amino acid sequence: CASSLEGFTSGANVLTF.

The rearrangement links TRBV13 to TRBJ2-3; 13 bases match TRBD2. Germline V lookup: CDR1 PRHDT, CDR2 FYEKMQ (reference sequence). CDR3 size: 16 residues. J gave up 5 bases and V 5 bases, and 7 bases lay outside the gene matches. For the CDR3, the DNA is TGTGCCAGCAGCCCCGGACTAGCGGGAGTGGGAGATACGCAGTATTTT. It codes for CASSPGLAGVGDTQYF.

The CDR3 region has the DNA TGCGCCAGCAGCCGCTCTCAGGGTACCGGGGAGCTGTTTTTT. Its translation is CASSRSQGTGELFF. The chain uses TRBV4-3 and TRBJ2-2; tentative D call: TRBD1 (5 bases). Germline CDR1 is LGHNA and CDR2 is YSLEER. CDR3 size: 14 residues. V shed 4 bases and J shed 5 bases, with 11 bases lying between them.

The gene calls are TRBV7-9 and TRBJ1-4; TRBD1 agrees at 7 bases. J lost 8 bases, V lost 5 bases, and 17 bases had no gene match. This CDR3 is built from 17 residues. Germline assignment: CDR1 SEHNR and CDR2 FQNEAQ (reference sequence). CDR3: CASSPSTFDRVGEKLFF. The CDR3 DNA follows: TGTGCCAGCAGCCCTTCTACTTTTGACAGGGTTGGAGAAAAACTGTTTTTT.